The present entry profiles one T cell receptor beta chain with its context. Per germline, CDR1 SNHLY and CDR2 FYNNEI. This CDR3 has 13 residues. The V and J ends lost 3 bases and 3 bases respectively, with 9 bases between them. The source of the sample is a study of blood T cell repertoires in COVID-19. Across the whole study: PBMCs, B-cell-depleted T cells, or T cells were the source of the cDNA or gDNA that made up the material.

Method: immunoSEQ multiplex PCR; TCRdb's copy keeps in-frame clones and lacks some. The sample lists 65,000 to 75,000 clones, 90% seen once, with about 1.5% in the top ten. The chain is built from TRBV2 and TRBJ2-7, with D possibly matching TRBD2 (6 bases). The TCR was taken from a man between 50 and 59 years old with acute or convalescent COVID-19. The sequencing input was peripheral blood. The CDR3 spells CASSEGRNYEQYF. As DNA, the CDR3 is TGTGCCAGCAGTGAGGGGAGGAACTACGAGCAGTACTTC.